This T cell receptor beta chain was sequenced for a study of CD8 T cells in Susac syndrome. Reverse transcription of roughly 0.45 to 1 ug RNA used random hexamers. The immunoSEQ assay covered 54 Vbeta and 13 Jbeta segments for CDR3. TCRdb re-called the immunoSEQ multiplex PCR reads with MiXCR, one entry per CDR3 protein. The data contain over 150,000 distinct CDR3 sequences, about 96% of them singletons. Sequenced material: CD4+ T cells from PBMCs. The receptor comes from a human donor with Susac syndrome.

The DNA of the CDR3 is TGTGCCAGCAGCCAGGTAGCGGGCGGGGAGACCCAGTACTTC. Translated, it gives CASSQVAGGETQYF. V gene TRBV3-1 combines with J gene TRBJ2-5; 7 positions agree with TRBD2. Germline CDR1 LGHDT, CDR2 YNNKEL (reference sequence). The CDR3 runs to 14 residues. V dropped 3 bases and J dropped 5; count of bases not matched to a gene: 6.